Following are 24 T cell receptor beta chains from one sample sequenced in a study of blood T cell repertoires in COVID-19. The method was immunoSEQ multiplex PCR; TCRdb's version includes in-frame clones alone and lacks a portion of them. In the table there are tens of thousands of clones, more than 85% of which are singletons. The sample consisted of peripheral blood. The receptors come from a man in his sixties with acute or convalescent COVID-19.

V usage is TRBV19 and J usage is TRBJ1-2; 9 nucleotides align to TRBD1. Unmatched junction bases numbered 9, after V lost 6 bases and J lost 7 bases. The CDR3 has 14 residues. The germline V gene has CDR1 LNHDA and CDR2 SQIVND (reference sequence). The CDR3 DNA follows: TGTGCCAGTAGCCCCGTCGGGACAGGGCTTGGCTACACCTTC. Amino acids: CASSPVGTGLGYTF.

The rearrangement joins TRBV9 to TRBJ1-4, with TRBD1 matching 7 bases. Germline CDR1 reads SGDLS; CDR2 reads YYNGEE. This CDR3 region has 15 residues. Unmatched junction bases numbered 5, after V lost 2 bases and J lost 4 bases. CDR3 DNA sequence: TGTGCCAGCAGCGTCGCCGGGACAGATAATGAAAAACTGTTTTTT. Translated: CASSVAGTDNEKLFF.

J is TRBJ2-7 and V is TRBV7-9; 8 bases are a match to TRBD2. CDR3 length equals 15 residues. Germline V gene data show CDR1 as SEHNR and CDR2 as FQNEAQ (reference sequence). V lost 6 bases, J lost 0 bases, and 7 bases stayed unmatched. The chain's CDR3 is CASSSSGHSSYEQYF. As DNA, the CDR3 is TGTGCCAGCAGTTCTAGCGGGCATAGCTCCTACGAGCAGTACTTC.

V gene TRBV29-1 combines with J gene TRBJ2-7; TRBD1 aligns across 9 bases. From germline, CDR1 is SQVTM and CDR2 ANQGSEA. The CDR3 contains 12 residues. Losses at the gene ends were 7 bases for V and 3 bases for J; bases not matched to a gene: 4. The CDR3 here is CSASGQGYEQYF. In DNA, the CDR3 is TGCAGCGCTTCGGGACAGGGCTACGAGCAGTACTTC.

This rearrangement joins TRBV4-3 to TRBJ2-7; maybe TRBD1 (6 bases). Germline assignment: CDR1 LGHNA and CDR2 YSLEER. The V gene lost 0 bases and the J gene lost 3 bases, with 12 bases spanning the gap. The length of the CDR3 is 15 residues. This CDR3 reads CASSQETGLIYEQYF. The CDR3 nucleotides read TGCGCCAGCAGCCAAGAGACAGGCCTCATCTACGAGCAGTACTTC.

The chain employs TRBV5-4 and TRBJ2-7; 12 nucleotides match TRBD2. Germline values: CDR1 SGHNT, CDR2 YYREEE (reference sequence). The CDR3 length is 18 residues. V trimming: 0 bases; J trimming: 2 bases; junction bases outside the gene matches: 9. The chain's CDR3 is CASSLGRGASGRAYEQYF. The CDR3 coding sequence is TGTGCCAGCAGCTTGGGACGGGGGGCTAGCGGGAGGGCCTACGAGCAGTACTTC.

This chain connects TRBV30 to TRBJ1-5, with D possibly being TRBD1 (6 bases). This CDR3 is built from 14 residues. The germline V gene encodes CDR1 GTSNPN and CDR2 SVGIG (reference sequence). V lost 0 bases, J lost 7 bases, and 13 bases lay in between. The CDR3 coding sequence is TGTGCCTGGAGTGTGTTAGGGGGTGGGCAGCCCCAGCATTTT. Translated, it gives CAWSVLGGGQPQHF.

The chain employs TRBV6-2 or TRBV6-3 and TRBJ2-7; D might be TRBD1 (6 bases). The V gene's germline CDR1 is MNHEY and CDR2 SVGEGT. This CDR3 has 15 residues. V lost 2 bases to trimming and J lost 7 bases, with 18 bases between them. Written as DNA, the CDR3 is TGTGCCAGCAGTTACGTGGAATCCCCGAGGGGGGAGCAGTACTTC. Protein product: CASSYVESPRGEQYF.

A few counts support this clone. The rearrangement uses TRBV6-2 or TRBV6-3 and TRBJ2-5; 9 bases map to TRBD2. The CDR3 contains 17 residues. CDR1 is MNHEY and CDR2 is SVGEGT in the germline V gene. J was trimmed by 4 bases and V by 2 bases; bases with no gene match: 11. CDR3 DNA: TGTGCCAGCAGTTACCTCCCCGAGATAGCGGGAGCAGAGACCCAGTACTTC. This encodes CASSYLPEIAGAETQYF.

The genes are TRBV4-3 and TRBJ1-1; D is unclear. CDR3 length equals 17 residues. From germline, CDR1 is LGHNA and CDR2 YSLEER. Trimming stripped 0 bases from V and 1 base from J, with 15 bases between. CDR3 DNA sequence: TGCGCCAGCAGCCAAGATAGACGCGGCTTTGGGAACACTGAAGCTTTCTTT. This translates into CASSQDRRGFGNTEAFF.

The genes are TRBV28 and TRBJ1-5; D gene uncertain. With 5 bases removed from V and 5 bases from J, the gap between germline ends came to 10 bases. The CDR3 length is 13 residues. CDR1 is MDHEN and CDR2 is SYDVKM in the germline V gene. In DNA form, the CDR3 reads TGTGCCAGCAGTGTTTCCCGGGATCAGCCCCAGCATTTT. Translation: CASSVSRDQPQHF.

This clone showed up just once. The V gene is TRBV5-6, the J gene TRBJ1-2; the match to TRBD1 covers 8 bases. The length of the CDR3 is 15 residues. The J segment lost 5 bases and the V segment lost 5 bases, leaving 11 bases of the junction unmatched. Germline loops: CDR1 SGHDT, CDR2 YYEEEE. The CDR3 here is CASSQMTGVGYGYTF. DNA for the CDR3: TGTGCCAGCAGTCAAATGACAGGGGTTGGGTATGGCTACACCTTC.

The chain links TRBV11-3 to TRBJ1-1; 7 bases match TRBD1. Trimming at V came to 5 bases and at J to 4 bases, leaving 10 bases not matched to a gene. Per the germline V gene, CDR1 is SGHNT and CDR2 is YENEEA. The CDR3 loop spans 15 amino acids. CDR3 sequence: CASSPQGGGFTEAFF. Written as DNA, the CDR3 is TGTGCCAGCAGCCCCCAGGGGGGAGGATTCACTGAAGCTTTCTTT.

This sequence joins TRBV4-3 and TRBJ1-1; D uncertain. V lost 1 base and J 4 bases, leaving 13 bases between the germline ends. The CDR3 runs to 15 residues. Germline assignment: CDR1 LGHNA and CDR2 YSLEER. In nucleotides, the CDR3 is TGCGCCAGCAGCCAAGCACACGAGCGCGCCACTGAAGCTTTCTTT. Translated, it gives CASSQAHERATEAFF.

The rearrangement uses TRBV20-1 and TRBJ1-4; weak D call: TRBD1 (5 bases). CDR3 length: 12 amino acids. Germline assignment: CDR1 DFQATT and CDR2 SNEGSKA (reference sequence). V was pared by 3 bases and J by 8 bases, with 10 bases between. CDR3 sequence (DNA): TGCAGTGCTAGTCAGACAGAAGAAAAACTGTTTTTT. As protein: CSASQTEEKLFF.

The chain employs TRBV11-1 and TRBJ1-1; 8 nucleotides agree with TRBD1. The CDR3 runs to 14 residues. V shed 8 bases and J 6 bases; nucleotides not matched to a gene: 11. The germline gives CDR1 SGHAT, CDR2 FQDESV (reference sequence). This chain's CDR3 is CASRERQGRPEAFF. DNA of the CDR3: TGTGCCAGCCGCGAAAGACAGGGGAGGCCTGAAGCTTTCTTT.

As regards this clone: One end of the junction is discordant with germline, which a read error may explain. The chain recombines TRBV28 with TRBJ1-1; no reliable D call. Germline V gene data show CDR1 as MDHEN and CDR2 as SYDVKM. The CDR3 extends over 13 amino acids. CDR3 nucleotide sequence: TGTGCCAGCGGTTTAGGAACAGCCACTGAAGCTTTCTTT. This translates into CASGLGTATEAFF.

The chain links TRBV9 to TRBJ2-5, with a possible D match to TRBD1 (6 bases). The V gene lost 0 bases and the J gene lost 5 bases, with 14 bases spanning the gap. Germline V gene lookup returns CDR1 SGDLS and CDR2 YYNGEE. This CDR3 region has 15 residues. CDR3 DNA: TGTGCCAGCAGCGTAGGGGCAGGGGTTGGGGAGACCCAGTACTTC. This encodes CASSVGAGVGETQYF.

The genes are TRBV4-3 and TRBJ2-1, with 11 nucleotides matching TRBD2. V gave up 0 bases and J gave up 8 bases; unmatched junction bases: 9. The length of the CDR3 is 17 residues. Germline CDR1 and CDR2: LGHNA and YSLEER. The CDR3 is CASSQDLTSGKMDEQFF. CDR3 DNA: TGCGCCAGCAGCCAAGACCTGACTAGCGGGAAGATGGATGAGCAGTTCTTC.

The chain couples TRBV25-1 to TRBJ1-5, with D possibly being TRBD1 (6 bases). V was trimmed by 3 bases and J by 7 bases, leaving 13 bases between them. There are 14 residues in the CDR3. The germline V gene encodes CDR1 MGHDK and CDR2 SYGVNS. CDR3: CASSDWGTQQPQHF. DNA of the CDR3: TGTGCCAGCAGTGATTGGGGGACACAGCAGCCCCAGCATTTT. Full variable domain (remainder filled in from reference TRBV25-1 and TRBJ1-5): EADIYQTPRYLVIGTGKKITLECSQTMGHDKMYWYQQDPGMELHLIHYSYGVNSTEKGDLSSESTVSRIRTEHFPLTLESARPSHTSQYLCASSDWGTQQPQHFGDGTRLSIL.

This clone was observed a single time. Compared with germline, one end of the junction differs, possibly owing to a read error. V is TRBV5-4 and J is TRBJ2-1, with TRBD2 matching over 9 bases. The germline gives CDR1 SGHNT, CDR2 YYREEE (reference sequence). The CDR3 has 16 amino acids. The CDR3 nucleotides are TGTGCCAGCAGCTTGAAGGGCGGGAGGGCCTACGATGAGCAGTTCTTC. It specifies CASSLKGGRAYDEQFF.

CDR3 nucleotides: TGTGCCATCAGTGAGGGCAGTAATTCACCCCTCCACTTT. Its translation: CAISEGSNSPLHF. This chain uses TRBV10-3 with TRBJ1-6; D not certain. The CDR3 extends over 13 amino acids. The V gene's germline CDR1 is ENHRY and CDR2 SYGVKD. The ends were cut back, 2 bases at V and 6 bases at J, with 5 bases in the middle.

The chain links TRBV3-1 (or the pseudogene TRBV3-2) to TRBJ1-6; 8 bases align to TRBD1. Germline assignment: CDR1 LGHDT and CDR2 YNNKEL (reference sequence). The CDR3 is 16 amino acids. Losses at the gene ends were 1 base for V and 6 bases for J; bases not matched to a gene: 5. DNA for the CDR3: TGTGCCAGCAGCCAAGTTTCAACAGGGGGTAATTCACCCCTCCACTTT. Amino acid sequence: CASSQVSTGGNSPLHF.

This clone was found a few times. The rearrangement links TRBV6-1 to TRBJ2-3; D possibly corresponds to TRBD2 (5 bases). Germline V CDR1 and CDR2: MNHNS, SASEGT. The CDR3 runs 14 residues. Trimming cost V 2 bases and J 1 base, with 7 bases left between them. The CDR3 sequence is CASSEISGTDTQYF. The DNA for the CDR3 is TGTGCCAGCAGTGAAATTAGCGGCACAGATACGCAGTATTTT.